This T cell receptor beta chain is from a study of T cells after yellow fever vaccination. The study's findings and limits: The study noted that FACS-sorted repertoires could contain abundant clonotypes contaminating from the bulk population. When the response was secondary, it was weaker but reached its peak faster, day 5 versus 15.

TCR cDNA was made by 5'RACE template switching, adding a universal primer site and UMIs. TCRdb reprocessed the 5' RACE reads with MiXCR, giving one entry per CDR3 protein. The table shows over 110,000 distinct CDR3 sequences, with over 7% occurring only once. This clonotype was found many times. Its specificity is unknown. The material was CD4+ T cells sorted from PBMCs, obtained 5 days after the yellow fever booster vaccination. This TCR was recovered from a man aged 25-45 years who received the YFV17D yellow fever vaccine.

Here the CDR3 DNA reads TGTGCCAGCAGCTGGAGGCGGCCGGGGGCAGATACGCAGTATTTT. Protein: CASSWRRPGADTQYF. The chain uses TRBV5-6 and TRBJ2-3, with D possibly being TRBD2 (6 bases). This CDR3 has 15 residues. Trimming took off 3 bases at V and 4 bases at J, with 15 bases between the two ends. Per the germline V gene, CDR1 is SGHDT and CDR2 is YYEEEE.